The present T cell receptor beta chain was sequenced within a study of response to subunit inactivated influenza vaccine. The table lists this clonotype with many counts. Its antigen remains unidentified. TCRdb re-called the RT-PCR reads with MiXCR, one entry per CDR3 protein. The repertoire holds 450,000 to 600,000 distinct CDR3 sequences, with approximately 15% as singletons. Study-level points and caveats: Authors suggested each seasonal influenza vaccination recruits few new T cells.

In germline, CDR1 is SGHTA, CDR2 FQGNSA. V lost 1 base to trimming and J lost 14 bases, with 16 bases between them. The CDR3 has 13 amino acids. The input for sequencing was CD4+ T cells sorted from PBMCs, taken roughly 24 months after vaccination. The V and J genes are TRBV7-2 and TRBJ2-3; a weak D match, TRBD1 (6 bases). This TCR derives from a man aged 45-69 years who received an inactivated influenza vaccine. CDR3 residues: CASSLESQGGAYF. The CDR3 nucleotides are TGTGCCAGCAGCTTAGAATCACAGGGTGGGGCGTATTTT.